This TCR beta chain was sequenced for a study of blood T cell repertoires in COVID-19. Study details: COVID-19 samples from acute and convalescent phases originated in the United States, Italy and Spain. PBMCs, B-cell-depleted T cells, or T cells were the source of the cDNA or gDNA that made up the material.

In this sample, this clone turned up once. Participants had their cohort set by participant-reported clinical history. All exposed participants met a person with COVID-19 within 2 weeks before entering the study. The method was immunoSEQ multiplex PCR; TCRdb's version includes in-frame clones alone and lacks a portion of them. The sample yields 230,000 or so clones, 85% seen once. The receptor was derived from a woman aged 50 to 65 who had been exposed to COVID-19. Input material: PBMCs or T cells enriched from blood (not recorded which).

The CDR3 DNA is TGTGCCAGCAGTGAAGGGTTCGGGGGGGGACTAGCGGAGACCCAGTACTTC. Translation gives CASSEGFGGGLAETQYF. The J gene is TRBJ2-5, the V gene TRBV2, with 10 bases lining up with TRBD2. This CDR3 contains 17 residues. CDR1 is SNHLY, CDR2 FYNNEI, per germline. Trimming at V came to 1 base and at J to 5 bases, leaving 10 bases not matched to a gene.